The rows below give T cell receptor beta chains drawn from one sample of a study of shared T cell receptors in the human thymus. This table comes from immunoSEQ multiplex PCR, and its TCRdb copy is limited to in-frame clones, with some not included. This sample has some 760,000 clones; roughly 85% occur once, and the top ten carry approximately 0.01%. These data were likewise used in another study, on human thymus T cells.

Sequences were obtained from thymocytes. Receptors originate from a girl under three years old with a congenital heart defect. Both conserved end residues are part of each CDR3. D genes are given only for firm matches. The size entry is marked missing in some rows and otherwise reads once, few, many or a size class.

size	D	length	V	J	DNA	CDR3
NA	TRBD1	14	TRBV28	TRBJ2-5	TGTGCCACCAAGACAGGGACCCCCCAAGAGACCCAGTACTTC	CATKTGTPQETQYF
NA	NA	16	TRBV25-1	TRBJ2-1	TGTGCCAGCAGTGAAGTAGGCAGGGGTACGTGCGATGAGCAGTTCTTC	CASSEVGRGTCDEQFF
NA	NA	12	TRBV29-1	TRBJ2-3	TGCAGCGCCGAGCGTCAAGGATATACGCAGTATTTT	CSAERQGYTQYF
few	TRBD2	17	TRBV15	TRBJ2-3	TGTGCCACCAGCAGAGATCAACGGGGGGTTGGCACAGATACGCAGTATTTT	CATSRDQRGVGTDTQYF
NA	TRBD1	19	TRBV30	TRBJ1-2	TGTGCCTGGAGTGTAACCCAACCGGGACAGCTAAAAGCTAACTATGGCTACACCTTC	CAWSVTQPGQLKANYGYTF
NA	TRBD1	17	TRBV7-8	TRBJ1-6	TGTGCCAGCAGCTTAGCCCCGGGACAGGGCACCAATTCACCCCTCCACTTT	CASSLAPGQGTNSPLHF
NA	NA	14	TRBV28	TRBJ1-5	TGTGCCAGCAGCGGGGGGATCGGCAATCAGCCCCAGCATTTT	CASSGGIGNQPQHF
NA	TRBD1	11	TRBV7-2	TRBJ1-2	TGTGCCAGCAGCTTAGCTGGACAGGGGCTCTTC	CASSLAGQGLF
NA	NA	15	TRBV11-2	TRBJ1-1	TGTGCCAGCAGCGCCGATTTCCACATGAACACTGAAGCTTTCTTT	CASSADFHMNTEAFF
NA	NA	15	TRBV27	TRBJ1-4	TGTGCCAGCAGTTTATGGGCCCGGGGGATTGAAAAACTGTTTTTT	CASSLWARGIEKLFF
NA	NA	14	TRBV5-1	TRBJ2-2	TGCGCCAGCAGGCCGCCCCTAGCTCCCGGGGAGCTGTTTTTT	CASRPPLAPGELFF
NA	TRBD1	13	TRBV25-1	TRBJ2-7	TGTGCCAGCAGGGGGACAGTCTCCTACGAGCAGTACTTC	CASRGTVSYEQYF
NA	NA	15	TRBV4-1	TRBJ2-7	TGCGCCAGCAGCCAAGATAGGGCAGGGTACCACGAGCAGTACTTC	CASSQDRAGYHEQYF
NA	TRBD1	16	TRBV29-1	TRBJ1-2	TGCAGCGTCCGGGGGGGGGACAGACGACCCAGCTATGGCTACACCTTC	CSVRGGDRRPSYGYTF
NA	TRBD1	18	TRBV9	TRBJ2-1	TGTGCCAGCAGCGTAGAAAAAAGGACAGGGAGCTCCTACAATGAGCAGTTCTTC	CASSVEKRTGSSYNEQFF
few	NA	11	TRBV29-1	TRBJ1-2	TGCAGCGACCTGGACAGCTTTGGCTACACCTTC	CSDLDSFGYTF
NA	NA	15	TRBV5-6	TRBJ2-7	TGTGCCAGCAGCTTCAAATACTCGCCCTCCTACGAGCAGTACTTC	CASSFKYSPSYEQYF
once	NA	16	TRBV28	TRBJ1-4	TGTGCCAGCAGTTTCGGGGTAAACCCAACTAATGAAAAACTGTTTTTT	CASSFGVNPTNEKLFF
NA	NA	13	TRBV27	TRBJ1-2	TGTGCCAGCAGTTTATCAGGGGCGAGTCGCTACACCTTC	CASSLSGASRYTF
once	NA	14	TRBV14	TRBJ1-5	TGTGCCAGCAGCCAGACAGTTCCAAGTCAGCCCCAGCATTTT	CASSQTVPSQPQHF
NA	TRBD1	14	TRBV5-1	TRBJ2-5	TGCGCCAGCAGGAAGGGACAGGGGTCGGAGACCCAGTACTTC	CASRKGQGSETQYF
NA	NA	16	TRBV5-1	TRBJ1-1	TGCGCCAGCAGCTTGCCCAGGGCAGGCATGAACACTGAAGCTTTCTTT	CASSLPRAGMNTEAFF
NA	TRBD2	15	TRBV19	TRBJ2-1	TGTGCCAGTAGGGCGACTAGCGGGGGGGCCTTCGAGCAGTTCTTC	CASRATSGGAFEQFF
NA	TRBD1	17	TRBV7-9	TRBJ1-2	TGTGCCAGCAGCTTAGGGGGGGACAGCCCGTTAGTAGGGGGCTACACCTTC	CASSLGGDSPLVGGYTF
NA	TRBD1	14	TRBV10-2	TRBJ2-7	TGCGCCAGCAGTCCACAGGGGTCCCCCTACGAGCAGTACTTC	CASSPQGSPYEQYF
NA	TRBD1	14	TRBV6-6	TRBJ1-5	TGTGCCAGCAGTAAGGACAGGGGGCATCAGCCCCAGCATTTT	CASSKDRGHQPQHF
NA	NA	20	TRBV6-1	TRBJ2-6	TGTGCCAGCAGTGAATTCCCCCCGCGGGAAATTATCTCTGGGGCCAACGTCCTGACTTTC	CASSEFPPREIISGANVLTF
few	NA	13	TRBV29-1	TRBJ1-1	TGCAGCGTTGTCTACGGGTGCGGCACTGAAGCTTTCTTT	CSVVYGCGTEAFF
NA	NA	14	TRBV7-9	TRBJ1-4	TGTGCCAGCAGCCCCGACAGCCATAATGAAAAACTGTTTTTT	CASSPDSHNEKLFF
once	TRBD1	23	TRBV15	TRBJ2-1	TGTGCCACCAGCAAATACCGGGACAGGGGGTTCGGGCCACTATTGGGGGGTTACAATGAGCAGTTCTTC	CATSKYRDRGFGPLLGGYNEQFF
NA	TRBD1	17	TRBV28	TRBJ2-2	TGTGCCAGCAGTAACCGCACTCGGGACAGCAACACCGGGGAGCTGTTTTTT	CASSNRTRDSNTGELFF
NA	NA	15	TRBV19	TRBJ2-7	TGTGCCAGTAGTATAGTTCCGAGCGGCTCCTACGAGCAGTACTTC	CASSIVPSGSYEQYF
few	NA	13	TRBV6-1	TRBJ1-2	TGTGCCAGCAGTGGACAGTCGACCTATGGCTACACCTTC	CASSGQSTYGYTF
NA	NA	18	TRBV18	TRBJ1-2	TGTGCCAGCTCACCACCTTTAAAGACAGGAGTAGATAGGAGCGGCTACACCTTC	CASSPPLKTGVDRSGYTF
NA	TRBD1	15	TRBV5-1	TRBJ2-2	TGCGCCAGCAGTTCCGGACAGGGACCCACCGGGGAGCTGTTTTTT	CASSSGQGPTGELFF
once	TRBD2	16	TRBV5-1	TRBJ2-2	TGCGCCAGCAGCTATCCGGGACTACCGAACACCGGGGAGCTGTTTTTT	CASSYPGLPNTGELFF
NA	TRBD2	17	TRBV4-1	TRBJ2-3	TGCGCCAGCAGATTTAACGCGCGGGGGGGCTATGCAGATACGCAGTATTTT	CASRFNARGGYADTQYF